A selection of T cell receptor beta chains follows, all from one sample in a study of blood T cell repertoires in COVID-19. Method: immunoSEQ multiplex PCR; TCRdb's copy keeps in-frame clones and lacks some. The profile shows some 150,000 clones, about 88% of them singletons. Input material: peripheral blood. The receptors originated from a human donor with acute or convalescent COVID-19. The donor label of this sample is uncertain. Both conserved end residues are part of each CDR3. The D gene is left open where the match is weak. Clone size, where shown, is once, few, many, or a class for clones that have expanded.

cdr3_length,d_call,v_call,clone_size,j_call,cdr3_aa,cdr3_nt
14,TRBD1,TRBV3-1/TRBV3-2,-,TRBJ1-1,CASSQVTGGTEAFF,TGTGCCAGCAGCCAAGTAACAGGGGGCACTGAAGCTTTCTTT
14,-,TRBV7-3,-,TRBJ1-2,CASSLTKQGPGYTF,TGTGCCAGCAGCCTGACAAAACAGGGTCCTGGCTACACCTTC
15,TRBD2,TRBV5-1,-,TRBJ2-2,CASSLAGGLTGELFF,TGCGCCAGCAGCCTAGCGGGGGGGCTAACCGGGGAGCTGTTTTTT
16,-,TRBV6-2/TRBV6-3,-,TRBJ1-4,CASSYPTWATNEKLFF,TGTGCCAGCAGTTACCCGACTTGGGCAACTAATGAAAAACTGTTTTTT
13,-,TRBV6-5,-,TRBJ1-2,CASSYENVGGYTF,TGTGCCAGCAGTTACGAAAATGTGGGCGGCTACACCTTC
11,-,TRBV24-1,-,TRBJ2-7,CATSDSYEQYF,TGTGCCACCAGTGATTCGTACGAGCAGTACTTC
14,TRBD2,TRBV10-3,-,TRBJ2-3,CAISALGGPNTQYF,TGTGCCATCAGTGCCCTGGGAGGGCCTAATACGCAGTATTTT
15,-,TRBV18,-,TRBJ1-1,CASSPPGLTGTEAFF,TGTGCCAGCTCACCACCGGGACTGACGGGGACTGAAGCTTTCTTT
15,-,TRBV7-2,few,TRBJ2-1,CASSLEIAGKDEQFF,TGTGCCAGCAGCTTAGAGATCGCGGGGAAGGATGAGCAGTTCTTC
14,-,TRBV5-1,-,TRBJ1-1,CASSLANGVSEAFF,TGCGCCAGCAGCTTGGCCAACGGGGTATCTGAAGCTTTCTTT
16,TRBD2,TRBV5-1,-,TRBJ2-3,CASSSERGFSTDTQYF,TGCGCCAGCAGCTCCGAGCGGGGTTTTAGCACAGATACGCAGTATTTT
15,TRBD2,TRBV11-2,-,TRBJ2-1,CASSSNSPLAGEQFF,TGTGCCAGCAGCTCCAATAGCCCCCTAGCGGGTGAGCAGTTCTTC
15,TRBD2,TRBV7-8,-,TRBJ2-3,CASSTGLAGTDTQYF,TGTGCCAGCAGCACCGGACTAGCCGGCACAGATACGCAGTATTTT
15,TRBD1,TRBV7-8,-,TRBJ1-2,CASSLAGTVTYGYTF,TGTGCCAGCAGCTTAGCCGGGACAGTCACCTATGGCTACACCTTC
17,-,TRBV27,-,TRBJ2-1,CASSLWGRSSSYNEQFF,TGTGCCAGCAGTTTATGGGGCAGATCGAGCTCCTACAATGAGCAGTTCTTC
15,-,TRBV2,-,TRBJ1-2,CASSELRELVYGYTF,TGTGCCAGCAGTGAACTCCGGGAATTAGTCTATGGCTACACCTTC
15,-,TRBV5-1,-,TRBJ1-5,CASSLSGGPNQPQHF,TGCGCCAGCAGCTTGAGCGGGGGCCCAAATCAGCCCCAGCATTTT
13,TRBD1,TRBV6-5,-,TRBJ1-1,CASRTGQATEAFF,TGTGCCAGCCGAACGGGACAGGCCACTGAAGCTTTCTTT
14,-,TRBV6-5,-,TRBJ1-2,CASSYSSHVYGYTF,TGTGCCAGCAGTTACTCGTCACATGTCTATGGCTACACCTTC
15,-,TRBV21-1,-,TRBJ1-2,CASSKGGPFGRGYTF,TGTGCCAGCAGCAAAGGGGGGCCTTTTGGACGGGGCTACACCTTC
15,TRBD1,TRBV4-2,-,TRBJ1-1,CASSHPGTANTEAFF,TGTGCCAGCAGCCACCCCGGGACAGCGAACACTGAAGCTTTCTTT
17,TRBD1,TRBV18,-,TRBJ2-2,CASSLESGTGNTGELFF,TGTGCCAGCTCACTAGAGTCCGGGACAGGGAACACCGGGGAGCTGTTTTTT
12,-,TRBV6-6,-,TRBJ1-5,CASSYLEQPQHF,TGTGCCAGCAGTTATCTAGAGCAGCCCCAGCATTTT
13,-,TRBV4-1,-,TRBJ1-3,CASSQGGGGTIYF,TGCGCCAGCAGCCAAGGCGGGGGGGGCACCATATATTTT
13,-,TRBV7-2,-,TRBJ1-4,CASMTATNEKLFF,TGTGCCAGCATGACAGCGACGAATGAAAAACTGTTTTTT
15,-,TRBV2,-,TRBJ2-5,CASSEGAANQETQYF,TGTGCCAGCAGTGAGGGGGCAGCCAACCAAGAGACCCAGTACTTC
15,TRBD2,TRBV6-5,-,TRBJ2-5,CASIWGLAGQETQYF,TGTGCCAGCATCTGGGGACTAGCGGGTCAAGAGACCCAGTACTTC
13,-,TRBV19,-,TRBJ2-3,CASGTYYTDTQYF,TGTGCCAGCGGGACATATTACACAGATACGCAGTATTTT
13,-,TRBV6-5,-,TRBJ2-5,CASTRLQGETQYF,TGTGCCAGCACCCGCCTTCAGGGAGAGACCCAGTACTTC
14,TRBD2,TRBV5-1,-,TRBJ2-3,CASSGRGGTDTQYF,TGCGCCAGCAGTGGTCGGGGGGGCACAGATACGCAGTATTTT
13,-,TRBV12-3/TRBV12-4,-,TRBJ2-7,CASSFAGRYEQYF,TGTGCCAGCAGTTTTGCAGGGCGCTACGAGCAGTACTTC
13,-,TRBV7-9,-,TRBJ1-2,CASQGDTNYGYTF,TGTGCCAGTCAGGGTGACACTAACTATGGCTACACCTTC
12,-,TRBV28,-,TRBJ1-6,CASSVPGLPLHF,TGTGCCAGCAGTGTCCCAGGGCTACCCCTCCACTTT
14,-,TRBV5-1,-,TRBJ1-3,CASSPDISGNTIYF,TGCGCCAGCAGCCCCGACATCTCTGGAAACACCATATATTTT
15,TRBD2,TRBV4-3,-,TRBJ2-3,CASSQATSGADTQYF,TGCGCCAGCAGCCAAGCTACTAGCGGAGCAGATACGCAGTATTTT
14,-,TRBV16,few,TRBJ1-5,CASTENAENQPQHF,TGTGCCAGCACCGAAAACGCGGAGAATCAGCCCCAGCATTTT
14,TRBD1,TRBV6-2/TRBV6-3,-,TRBJ1-2,CASSYGQGNYGYTF,TGTGCCAGCAGTTATGGACAGGGGAACTATGGCTACACCTTC
16,TRBD2,TRBV19,-,TRBJ2-2,CASSIRTSGFSGELFF,TGTGCCAGTAGTATAAGGACTAGCGGCTTCTCCGGGGAGCTGTTTTTT
14,-,TRBV6-2/TRBV6-3,-,TRBJ1-2,CASSYRVDDYGYTF,TGTGCCAGCAGTTACCGGGTGGATGACTATGGCTACACCTTC
19,TRBD1,TRBV10-3,once,TRBJ1-1,CAISETGTGEGWTNTEAFF,TGTGCCATCAGTGAGACCGGGACAGGGGAAGGATGGACGAACACTGAAGCTTTCTTT
14,TRBD2,TRBV5-1,-,TRBJ2-5,CASSLTGGKETQYF,TGCGCCAGCAGCTTGACGGGGGGGAAAGAGACCCAGTACTTC
15,TRBD2,TRBV19,once,TRBJ2-3,CASRLAGSTTDTQYF,TGTGCCAGTAGACTAGCGGGGAGCACCACAGATACGCAGTATTTT
13,-,TRBV5-4,-,TRBJ2-7,CASSYDTSYEQYF,TGTGCCAGCAGCTACGACACCTCCTACGAGCAGTACTTC
16,-,TRBV7-3,-,TRBJ2-5,CASSWRGGGPMETQYF,TGTGCCAGCAGCTGGCGGGGAGGAGGGCCAATGGAGACCCAGTACTTC
9,-,TRBV2,-,TRBJ2-7,CASDRGQYF,TGTGCCAGCGACCGGGGGCAGTACTTC
15,-,TRBV9,-,TRBJ1-2,CASSPSEPQGHGYTF,TGTGCCAGCAGCCCTTCGGAACCACAGGGACATGGCTACACCTTC
14,-,TRBV6-5,-,TRBJ1-3,CASSSGEYGNTIYF,TGTGCCAGCAGTTCCGGGGAATACGGAAACACCATATATTTT